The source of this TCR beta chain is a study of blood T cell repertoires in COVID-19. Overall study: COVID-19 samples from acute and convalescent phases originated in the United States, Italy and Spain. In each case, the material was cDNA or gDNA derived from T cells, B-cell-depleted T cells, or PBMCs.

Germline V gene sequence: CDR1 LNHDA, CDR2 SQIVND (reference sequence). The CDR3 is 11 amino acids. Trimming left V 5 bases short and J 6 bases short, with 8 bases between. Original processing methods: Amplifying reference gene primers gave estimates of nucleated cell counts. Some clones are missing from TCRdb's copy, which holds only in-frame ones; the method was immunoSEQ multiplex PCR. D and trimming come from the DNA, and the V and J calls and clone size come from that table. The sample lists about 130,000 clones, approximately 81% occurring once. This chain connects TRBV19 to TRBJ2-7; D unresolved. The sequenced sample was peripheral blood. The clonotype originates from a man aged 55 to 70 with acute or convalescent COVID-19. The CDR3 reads CASSSRSEQYF. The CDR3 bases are TGTGCCAGTAGTTCCCGGAGCGAGCAGTACTTC.